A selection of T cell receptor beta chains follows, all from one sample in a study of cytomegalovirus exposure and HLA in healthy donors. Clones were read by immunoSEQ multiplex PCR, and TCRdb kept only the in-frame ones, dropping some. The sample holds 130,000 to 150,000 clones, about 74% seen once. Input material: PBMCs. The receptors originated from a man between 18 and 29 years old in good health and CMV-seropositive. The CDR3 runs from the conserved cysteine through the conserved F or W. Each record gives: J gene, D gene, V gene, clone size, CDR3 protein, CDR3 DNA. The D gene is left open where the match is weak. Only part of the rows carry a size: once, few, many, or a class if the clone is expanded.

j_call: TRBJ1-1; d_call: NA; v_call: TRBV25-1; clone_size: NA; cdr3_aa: CASSEVGGTNTEAFF; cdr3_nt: TGTGCCAGCAGTGAAGTGGGGGGTACGAACACTGAAGCTTTCTTT
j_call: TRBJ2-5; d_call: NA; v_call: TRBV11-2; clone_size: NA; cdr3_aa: CASSLILGGGQYF; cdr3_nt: TGTGCCAGCAGCTTAATTCTCGGGGGAGGCCAGTACTTC
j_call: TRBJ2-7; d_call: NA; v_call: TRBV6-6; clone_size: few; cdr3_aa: CASSPDRAEQYF; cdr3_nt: TGTGCCAGCAGCCCGGACAGAGCCGAGCAGTACTTC
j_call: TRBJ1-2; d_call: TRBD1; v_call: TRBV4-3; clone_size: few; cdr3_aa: CASSHTLGQVRGYTF; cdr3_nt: TGCGCCAGCAGCCACACCTTGGGACAGGTCAGAGGCTACACCTTC
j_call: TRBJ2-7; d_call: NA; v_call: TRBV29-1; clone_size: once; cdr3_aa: CSVGLGSYEQYF; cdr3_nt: TGCAGCGTGGGGCTAGGGTCCTACGAGCAGTACTTC
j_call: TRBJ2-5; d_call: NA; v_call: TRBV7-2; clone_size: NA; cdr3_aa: CASSLMGAGETQYF; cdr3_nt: TGTGCCAGCAGCTTAATGGGGGCAGGGGAGACCCAGTACTTC
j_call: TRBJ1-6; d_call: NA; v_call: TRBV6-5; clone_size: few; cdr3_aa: CASSRLEFGDSPLHF; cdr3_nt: TGTGCCAGCAGCCGACTGGAGTTCGGTGATTCACCCCTCCACTTT
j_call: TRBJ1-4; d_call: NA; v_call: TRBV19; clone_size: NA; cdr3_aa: CASTLLQGSTNEKLFF; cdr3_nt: TGTGCCAGTACCCTTCTTCAGGGTTCGACTAATGAAAAACTGTTTTTT
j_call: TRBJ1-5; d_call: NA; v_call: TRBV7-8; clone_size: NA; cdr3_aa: CASSFSVGRGSNQPQHF; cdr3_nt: TGTGCCAGCAGCTTCTCAGTAGGGAGAGGGAGCAATCAGCCCCAGCATTTT
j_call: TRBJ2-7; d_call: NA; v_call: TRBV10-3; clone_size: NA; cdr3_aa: CAIGSSTRYEQYF; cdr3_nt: TGTGCCATCGGCTCAAGTACCCGCTACGAGCAGTACTTC
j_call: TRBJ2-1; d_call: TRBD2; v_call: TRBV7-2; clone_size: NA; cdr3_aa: CASGTSGGYYNEQFF; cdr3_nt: TGTGCCAGCGGTACTAGCGGGGGATACTACAATGAGCAGTTCTTC
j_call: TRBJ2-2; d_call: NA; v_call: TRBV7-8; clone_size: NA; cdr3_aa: CASSRTGVGELFF; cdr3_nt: TGTGCCAGCAGCCGAACGGGTGTCGGGGAGCTGTTTTTT
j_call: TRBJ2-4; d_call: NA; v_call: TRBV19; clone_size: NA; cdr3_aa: CASVDRAKNIQYF; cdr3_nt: TGTGCCAGCGTGGACAGAGCCAAAAACATTCAGTACTTC
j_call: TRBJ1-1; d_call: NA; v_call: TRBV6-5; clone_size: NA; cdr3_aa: CASSYSSRRGEAFF; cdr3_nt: TGTGCCAGCAGTTACTCGAGTAGGAGGGGTGAAGCTTTCTTT
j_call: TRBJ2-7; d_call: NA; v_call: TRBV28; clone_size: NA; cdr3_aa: CASSLGLPSSYEQYF; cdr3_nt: TGTGCCAGCAGTTTGGGACTTCCTAGCTCCTACGAGCAGTACTTC
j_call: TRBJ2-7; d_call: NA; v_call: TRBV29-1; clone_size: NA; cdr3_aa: CSVARAPGEQYF; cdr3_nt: TGCAGCGTTGCCAGGGCCCCTGGGGAGCAGTACTTC
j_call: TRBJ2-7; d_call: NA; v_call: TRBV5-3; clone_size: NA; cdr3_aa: CARSSSNREQYF; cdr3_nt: TGTGCCAGAAGCTCCTCCAACAGGGAGCAGTACTTC
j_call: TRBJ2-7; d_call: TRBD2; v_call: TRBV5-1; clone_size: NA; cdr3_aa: CASSWGLAGGLFDEQYF; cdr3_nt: TGCGCCAGCAGCTGGGGACTAGCGGGGGGCCTTTTCGACGAGCAGTACTTC
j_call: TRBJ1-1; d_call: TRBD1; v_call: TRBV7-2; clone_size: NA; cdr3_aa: CASSLDRGRAEAFF; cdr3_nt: TGTGCCAGCAGCTTAGACAGGGGAAGGGCAGAAGCTTTCTTT
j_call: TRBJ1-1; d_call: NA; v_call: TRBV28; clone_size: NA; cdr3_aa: CASSFRTNTEAFF; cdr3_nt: TGTGCCAGCAGTTTCAGAACGAACACTGAAGCTTTCTTT
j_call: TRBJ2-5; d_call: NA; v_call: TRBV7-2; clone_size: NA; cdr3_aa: CASSLVQAQETQYF; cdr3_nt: TGTGCCAGCAGCTTAGTTCAAGCCCAAGAGACCCAGTACTTC
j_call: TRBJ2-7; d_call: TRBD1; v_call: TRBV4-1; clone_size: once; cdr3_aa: CASSLRDRGQSEQYF; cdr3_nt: TGCGCCAGCAGCCTCCGGGACAGGGGGCAGAGCGAGCAGTACTTC
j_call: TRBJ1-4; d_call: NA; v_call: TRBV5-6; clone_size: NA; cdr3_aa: CASSSESPYEKLFF; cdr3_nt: TGTGCCAGCAGCTCGGAGAGCCCGTATGAAAAACTGTTTTTT
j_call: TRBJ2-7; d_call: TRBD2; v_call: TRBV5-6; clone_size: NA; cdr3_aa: CASSWGLAGGYEQYF; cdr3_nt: TGTGCCAGCAGCTGGGGACTAGCGGGAGGGTACGAGCAGTACTTC
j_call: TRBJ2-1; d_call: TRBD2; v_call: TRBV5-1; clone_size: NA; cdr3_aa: CASRREGTEQFF; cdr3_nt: TGCGCCAGCAGACGGGAGGGTACTGAGCAGTTCTTC
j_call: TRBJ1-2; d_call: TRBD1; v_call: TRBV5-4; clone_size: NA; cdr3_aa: CASSLGQGALGYTF; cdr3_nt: TGTGCCAGCAGCCTGGGACAGGGGGCGCTTGGCTACACCTTC
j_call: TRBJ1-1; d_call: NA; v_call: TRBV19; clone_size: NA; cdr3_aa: CASSITGSLFFTEAFF; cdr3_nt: TGTGCCAGTAGTATAACGGGATCGCTCTTCTTCACTGAAGCTTTCTTT